This TCR beta chain came from a study of cytomegalovirus exposure and HLA in healthy donors. Whole-study context: An analysis done earlier identified approximately 120 million unique TCR beta sequences from 150 million to 200 million T cells.

Overall study results and limits: The classifier reportedly diagnosed cytomegalovirus status with high sensitivity and specificity. In vitro assays verified that three CMV-associated chains recognized CMV antigens specifically.

From germline, CDR1 is SEHNR and CDR2 FQNEAQ (reference sequence). Trimming cost V 5 bases and J 3 bases; bases outside gene matches: 0. This CDR3 has 12 residues. This clone was seen just once. Its antigen is unidentified. Amplification used 60 Vbeta primers and 13 Jbeta primers. TCRdb's table, derived via immunoSEQ multiplex PCR, lists solely in-frame clones and lacks some. The sample has some 140,000 clones; 75% to 85% are singletons. V gene TRBV7-9 combines with J gene TRBJ1-2; 7 bases are shared with TRBD1. The TCR sequence derives from a male donor in good health and CMV-seronegative. Sequencing input: PBMCs. The CDR3 is CASSQGDYGYTF. The CDR3, as DNA: TGTGCCAGCAGCCAGGGGGACTATGGCTACACCTTC.